The clone carrying this T cell receptor (beta chain) appeared a few times. This CDR3 is built from 16 residues. Trimming stripped 2 bases from V and 1 base from J, with 15 bases between. From germline, CDR1 is MGHRA and CDR2 YSYEKL. Full-length variable regions came from constant-region reverse primers plus semi-nested Nested Universal Primer A PCR. TCRdb redid the calling of the 5' RACE reads with MiXCR, one entry per CDR3 protein. The sample gives some 62,000 distinct CDR3 sequences, around 30% of which show up once; about 2.3% is in the top ten. This TCR derives from a female donor with breast cancer. Source material: tumor-infiltrating naive CD4+ T cells sorted from the breast tumor. Subset in this sample: naive CD4+ T cells, CD4+CD45RA+CD25-. The chain uses TRBV4-1 and TRBJ2-7, with unresolved D. Here the CDR3 reads CASSQLLNLVSYEQYF. DNA of the CDR3: TGCGCCAGCAGCCAACTATTGAATTTGGTGTCCTACGAGCAGTACTTC.